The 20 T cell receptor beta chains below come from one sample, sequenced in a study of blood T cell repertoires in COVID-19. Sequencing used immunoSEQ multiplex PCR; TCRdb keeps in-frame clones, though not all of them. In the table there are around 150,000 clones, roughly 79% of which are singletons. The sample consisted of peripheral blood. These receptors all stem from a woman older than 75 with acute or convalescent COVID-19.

In nucleotides, the CDR3 is TGTGCCATCAGTGTTGAGACAGGGGGGAGCGAGCAGTACTTC. It specifies CAISVETGGSEQYF. The rearrangement joins TRBV10-3 to TRBJ2-7, with 9 bases identical to TRBD1. Trimming cost V 4 bases and J 6 bases; bases outside gene matches: 7. The germline V gene encodes CDR1 ENHRY and CDR2 SYGVKD. The CDR3 consists of 14 residues.

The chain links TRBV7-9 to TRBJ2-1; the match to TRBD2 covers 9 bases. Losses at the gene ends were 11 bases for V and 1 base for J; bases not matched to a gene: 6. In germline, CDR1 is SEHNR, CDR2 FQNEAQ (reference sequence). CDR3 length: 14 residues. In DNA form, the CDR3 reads TGTGCCTTACCTAGCGGGAATTCCTACAATGAGCAGTTCTTC. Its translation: CALPSGNSYNEQFF. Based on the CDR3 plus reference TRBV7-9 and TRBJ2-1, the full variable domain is DTGVSQNPRHKITKRGQNVTFRCDPISEHNRLYWYRQTLGQGPEFLTYFQNEAQLEKSRLLSDRFSAERPKGSFSTLEIQRTEQGDSAMYLCALPSGNSYNEQFFGPGTRLTVL.

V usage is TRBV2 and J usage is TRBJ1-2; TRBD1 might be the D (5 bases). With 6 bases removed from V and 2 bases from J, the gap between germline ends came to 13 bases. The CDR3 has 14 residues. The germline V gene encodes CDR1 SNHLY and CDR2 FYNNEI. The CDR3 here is CASSRDGGNYGYTF. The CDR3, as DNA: TGTGCCAGCAGCCGGGACGGAGGGAACTATGGCTACACCTTC.

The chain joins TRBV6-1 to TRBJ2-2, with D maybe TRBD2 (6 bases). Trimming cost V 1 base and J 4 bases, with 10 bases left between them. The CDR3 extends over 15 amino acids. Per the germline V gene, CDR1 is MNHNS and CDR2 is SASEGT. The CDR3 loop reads CASSEVGGFTGELFF. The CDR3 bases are TGTGCCAGCAGTGAAGTCGGAGGGTTCACCGGGGAGCTGTTTTTT.

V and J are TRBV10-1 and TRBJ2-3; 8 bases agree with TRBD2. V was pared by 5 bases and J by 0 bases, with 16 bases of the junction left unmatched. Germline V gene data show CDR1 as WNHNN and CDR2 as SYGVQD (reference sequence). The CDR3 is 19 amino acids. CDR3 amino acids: CASSPIAGSYQISTDTQYF. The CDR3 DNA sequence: TGCGCCAGCAGTCCCATAGCGGGAAGTTACCAAATAAGCACAGATACGCAGTATTTT.

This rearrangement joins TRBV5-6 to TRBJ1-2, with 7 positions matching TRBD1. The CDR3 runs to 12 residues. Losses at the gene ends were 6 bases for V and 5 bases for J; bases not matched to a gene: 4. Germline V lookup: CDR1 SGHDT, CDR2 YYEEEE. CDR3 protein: CASTKQGYGYTF. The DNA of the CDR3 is TGTGCCAGCACCAAACAGGGGTATGGCTACACCTTC.

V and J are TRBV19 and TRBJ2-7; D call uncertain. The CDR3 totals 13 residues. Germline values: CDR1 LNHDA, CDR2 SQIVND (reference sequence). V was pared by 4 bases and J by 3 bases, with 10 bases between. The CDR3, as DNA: TGTGCCAGTAGTAGAACTGCCGACTACGAGCAGTACTTC. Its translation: CASSRTADYEQYF.

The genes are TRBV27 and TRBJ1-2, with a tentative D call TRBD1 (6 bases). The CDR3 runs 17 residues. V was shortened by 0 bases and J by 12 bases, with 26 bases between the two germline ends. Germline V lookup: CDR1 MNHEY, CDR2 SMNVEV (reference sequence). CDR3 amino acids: CASSLSPWTAGGPGDTF. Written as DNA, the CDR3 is TGTGCCAGCAGTTTATCCCCTTGGACAGCCGGGGGGCCCGGCGACACCTTC.

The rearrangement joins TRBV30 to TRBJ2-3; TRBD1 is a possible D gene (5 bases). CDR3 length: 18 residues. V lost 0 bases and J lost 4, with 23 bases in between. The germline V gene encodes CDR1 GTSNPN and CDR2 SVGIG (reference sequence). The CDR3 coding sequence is TGTGCCTGGAGTGTAATCCAGGGAAGCATGGTGGGCGCAGATACGCAGTATTTT. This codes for CAWSVIQGSMVGADTQYF.

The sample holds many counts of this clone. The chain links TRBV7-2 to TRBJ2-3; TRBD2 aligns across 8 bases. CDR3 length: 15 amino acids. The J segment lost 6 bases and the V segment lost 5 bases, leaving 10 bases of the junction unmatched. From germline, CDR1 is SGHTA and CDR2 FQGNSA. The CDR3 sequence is CASSPGTSFGDTQYF. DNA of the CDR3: TGTGCCAGCAGCCCCGGGACTAGTTTTGGGGATACGCAGTATTTT.

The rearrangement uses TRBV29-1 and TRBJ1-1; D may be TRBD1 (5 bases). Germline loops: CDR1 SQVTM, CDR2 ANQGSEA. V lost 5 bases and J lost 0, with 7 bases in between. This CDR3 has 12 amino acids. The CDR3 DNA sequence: TGCAGCGTTACGACAGTGAACACTGAAGCTTTCTTT. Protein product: CSVTTVNTEAFF.

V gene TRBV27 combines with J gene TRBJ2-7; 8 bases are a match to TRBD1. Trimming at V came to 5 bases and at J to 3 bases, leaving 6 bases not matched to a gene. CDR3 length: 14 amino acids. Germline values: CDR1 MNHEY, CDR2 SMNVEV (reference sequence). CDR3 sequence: CASSRSGGVYEQYF. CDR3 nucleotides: TGTGCCAGCAGTCGTTCAGGGGGCGTCTACGAGCAGTACTTC.

CDR3 DNA: TGCAGCGTTGAAGGCGGGGAAATGAACACTGAAGCTTTCTTT. Translation: CSVEGGEMNTEAFF. The chain links TRBV29-1 to TRBJ1-1; D gene uncertain. V was clipped by 1 base and J by 0 bases, with 9 bases between them. Germline CDR1 and CDR2: SQVTM and ANQGSEA. This CDR3 region has 14 residues.

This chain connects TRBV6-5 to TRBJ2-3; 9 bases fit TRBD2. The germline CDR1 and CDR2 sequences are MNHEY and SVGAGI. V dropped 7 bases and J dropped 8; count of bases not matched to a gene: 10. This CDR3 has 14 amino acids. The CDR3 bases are TGTGCCAGCAATCGATTAGCGGGAGATGGTACGCAGTATTTT. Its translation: CASNRLAGDGTQYF.

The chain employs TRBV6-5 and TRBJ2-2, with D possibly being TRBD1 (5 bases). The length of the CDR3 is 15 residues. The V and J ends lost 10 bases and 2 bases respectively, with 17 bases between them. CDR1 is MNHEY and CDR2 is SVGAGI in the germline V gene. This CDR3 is CATKRDRTNTGELFF. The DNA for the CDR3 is TGTGCCACGAAGCGCGACAGAACTAACACCGGGGAGCTGTTTTTT.

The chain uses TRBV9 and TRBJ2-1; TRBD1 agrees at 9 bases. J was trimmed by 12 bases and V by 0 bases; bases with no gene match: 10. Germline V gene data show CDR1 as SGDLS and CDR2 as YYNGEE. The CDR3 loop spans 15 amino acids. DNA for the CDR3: TGTGCCAGCAGCGTAGATGCGGGACAGGGAGCCGCGCAGTTCTTC. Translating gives CASSVDAGQGAAQFF.

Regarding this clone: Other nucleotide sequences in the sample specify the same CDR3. CDR3 in DNA: TGCGCCAGCAGTCCGGGGATGAACACTGAAGCTTTCTTT. The encoded protein is CASSPGMNTEAFF. The chain uses TRBV5-1 and TRBJ1-1; no clear D gene. The CDR3 has 13 residues. Germline assignment: CDR1 SGHRS and CDR2 YFSETQ. The germline V and J ends were trimmed by 5 bases and 0 bases, with 8 bases remaining between them. The entire variable domain, with the rest obtained from reference TRBV5-1 and TRBJ1-1, is as follows: KAGVTQTPRYLIKTRGQQVTLSCSPISGHRSVSWYQQTPGQGLQFLFEYFSETQRNKGNFPGRFSGRQFSNSRSEMNVSTLELGDSALYLCASSPGMNTEAFFGQGTRLTVV.

The CDR3 nucleotides are TGTGCCAGCAGCTTATCAGGGAAGGAACTGTTTTTT. It specifies CASSLSGKELFF. V is TRBV11-2 and J is TRBJ1-4, with a weak D call TRBD1 (5 bases). This CDR3 has 12 residues. V lost 2 bases and J 12 bases, leaving 10 bases between the germline ends. Germline CDR1 reads SGHAT; CDR2 reads FQNNGV.

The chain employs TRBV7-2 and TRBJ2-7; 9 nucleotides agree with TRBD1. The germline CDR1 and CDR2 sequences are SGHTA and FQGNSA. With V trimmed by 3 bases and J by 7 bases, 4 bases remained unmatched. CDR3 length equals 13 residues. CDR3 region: CASSLGQGWEQYF. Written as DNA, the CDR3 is TGTGCCAGCAGCTTGGGACAGGGATGGGAGCAGTACTTC.

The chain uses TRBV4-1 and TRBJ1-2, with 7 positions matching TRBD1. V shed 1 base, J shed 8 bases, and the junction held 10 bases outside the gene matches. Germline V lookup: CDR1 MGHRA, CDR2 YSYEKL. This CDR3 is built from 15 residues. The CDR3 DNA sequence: TGCGCCAGCAGCCAAGTGGTGGGTCAGGGGGGCGGCTACACCTTC. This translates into CASSQVVGQGGGYTF.